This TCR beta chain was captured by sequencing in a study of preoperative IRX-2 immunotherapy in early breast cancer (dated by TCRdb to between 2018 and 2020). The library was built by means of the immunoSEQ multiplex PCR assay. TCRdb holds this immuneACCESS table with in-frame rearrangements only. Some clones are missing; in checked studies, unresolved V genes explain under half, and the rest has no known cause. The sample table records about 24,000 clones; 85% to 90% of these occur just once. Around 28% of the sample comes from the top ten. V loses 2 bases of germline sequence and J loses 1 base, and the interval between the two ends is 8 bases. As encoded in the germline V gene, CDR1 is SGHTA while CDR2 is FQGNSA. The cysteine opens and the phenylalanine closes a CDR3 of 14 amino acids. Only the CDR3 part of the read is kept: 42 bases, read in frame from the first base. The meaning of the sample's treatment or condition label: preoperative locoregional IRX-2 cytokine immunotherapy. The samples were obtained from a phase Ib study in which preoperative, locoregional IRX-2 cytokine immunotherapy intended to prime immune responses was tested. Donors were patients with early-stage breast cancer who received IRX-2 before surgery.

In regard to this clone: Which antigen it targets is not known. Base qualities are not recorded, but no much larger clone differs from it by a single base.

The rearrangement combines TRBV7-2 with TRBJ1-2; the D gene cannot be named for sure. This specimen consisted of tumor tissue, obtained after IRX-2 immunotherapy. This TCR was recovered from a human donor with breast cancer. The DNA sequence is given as TGTGCCAGCAGCTTACAAAGGGATAACTATGGCTACACCTTC. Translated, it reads CASSLQRDNYGYTF.